Below are 27 T cell receptor beta chains sequenced from a single sample in a study of T-cell reconstitution after alpha-beta-depleted transplantation in children. Preparation of the TCRbeta library used unique molecular identifiers. Via MiXCR, TCRdb re-called the PCR reads, giving one row per CDR3 protein. There are about 830,000 distinct CDR3 sequences in the sample; approximately 15% occur only once, and around 5.3% lies in the top ten. Sequencing used PBMCs, mostly from graft donor cells, obtained 360 days after TCRalphabeta/CD19-depleted stem cell transplant. These receptors all come from a male patient younger than 18 who had a stem cell transplant for acute lymphoblastic leukemia, so the T cells may come from the graft donor.

The gene calls are TRBV12-3 or TRBV12-4 and TRBJ2-2; D might be TRBD1 (6 bases). Trimming cost V 6 bases and J 1 base, with 15 bases left between them. The CDR3 length is 16 residues. DNA for the CDR3: TGTGCCAGCAGCCCCCGGGGCAGGGGGAACACCGGGGAGCTGTTTTTT. Amino acids: CASSPRGRGNTGELFF.

This clonotype appeared a few times. The chain joins TRBV27 to TRBJ1-1; the D gene is possibly TRBD1 (6 bases). The germline gives CDR1 MNHEY, CDR2 SMNVEV (reference sequence). The CDR3 loop spans 14 amino acids. The V gene lost 7 bases and the J gene lost 5 bases, with 17 bases spanning the gap. The CDR3 bases are TGTGCCAGCACTGTGCACCAAGGGGGAACTGAAGCTTTCTTT. Its protein product is CASTVHQGGTEAFF.

This clonotype occurred a few times. The CDR3 here is CASSLADSGNSPLHF. The CDR3 coding sequence is TGCGCCAGCAGCTTGGCCGATTCAGGGAATTCACCCCTCCACTTT. The gene calls are TRBV5-1 and TRBJ1-6; a weak D match, TRBD1 (5 bases). CDR1 is SGHRS, CDR2 YFSETQ, per germline. The CDR3 has 15 residues. Trimming took off 0 bases at V and 7 bases at J, with 11 bases between the two ends.

This clonotype showed up just a few times. The V call is TRBV4-1, the J call TRBJ2-7; 9 bases map to TRBD1. The CDR3 spans 15 residues. Germline CDR1 MGHRA, CDR2 YSYEKL. Trimming took 1 base from V and 5 from J; bases not matched to a gene: 6. DNA of the CDR3: TGCGCCAGCAGCCAAGTGGGGACAGGGATGGACGAGCAGTACTTC. Translating gives CASSQVGTGMDEQYF.

This chain uses TRBV5-1 with TRBJ2-3; 12 bases fit TRBD2. The CDR3 extends over 18 amino acids. The junction had 13 bases not matched to a gene; V was cut back by 4 bases and J by 4 bases. Germline V gene lookup returns CDR1 SGHRS and CDR2 YFSETQ. In nucleotides, the CDR3 is TGCGCCAGCAGCCCGAGACTAGCGGGAGTGCCACCCCCAGATACGCAGTATTTT. Translation: CASSPRLAGVPPPDTQYF. Filled out from reference TRBV5-1 and TRBJ2-3, the complete variable domain reads KAGVTQTPRYLIKTRGQQVTLSCSPISGHRSVSWYQQTPGQGLQFLFEYFSETQRNKGNFPGRFSGRQFSNSRSEMNVSTLELGDSALYLCASSPRLAGVPPPDTQYFGPGTRLTVL.

This clonotype was seen only a few times. The germline gene is not matched at one end of the junction; a read error may be the cause. This sequence joins TRBV12-3 or TRBV12-4 and TRBJ2-7; 7 bases are a match to TRBD2. This CDR3 has 14 residues. DNA of the CDR3: TGTGCCAGCAGTTCGGCTAGCGGAACCTACGAACAGTACTTC. Protein sequence: CASSSASGTYEQYF.

This chain uses TRBV12-3 or TRBV12-4 with TRBJ1-2; no definite D call. V was cut by 6 bases and J by 10 bases, with 18 bases left in between. The CDR3 has 13 residues. Here the CDR3 DNA reads TGTGCCAGCAGCCACGCAGGTGACGGGTACTACACCTTC. It translates to CASSHAGDGYYTF.

This chain connects TRBV18 to TRBJ2-1, with D hard to call. This CDR3 region has 13 residues. V was shortened by 2 bases and J by 7 bases, with 9 bases between the two germline ends. Germline V gene sequence: CDR1 KGHSH, CDR2 LQKENI. This chain's CDR3 is CASSPESWNEQFF. The CDR3 bases are TGTGCCAGCTCACCAGAGTCCTGGAATGAGCAGTTCTTC.

The gene calls are TRBV9 and TRBJ2-7; possible D gene TRBD2, 5 bases. Germline CDR1 is SGDLS and CDR2 is YYNGEE. V gave up 0 bases and J gave up 3 bases, with 13 bases separating them. The CDR3 covers 15 residues. The CDR3 is CASSVETNPYYEQYF. For the CDR3, the DNA is TGTGCCAGCAGCGTAGAGACTAACCCATACTACGAGCAGTACTTC.

The rearrangement uses TRBV9 and TRBJ2-3; perhaps TRBD1 as D (6 bases). From germline, CDR1 is SGDLS and CDR2 YYNGEE. Trimming stripped 6 bases from V and 0 bases from J, with 20 bases between. This CDR3 has 17 residues. DNA for the CDR3: TGTGCCAGCACCCCCTTGAGAGATGACAGGAGCACAGATACGCAGTATTTT. Translated, it gives CASTPLRDDRSTDTQYF. Full variable domain (rest looked up from reference TRBV9 and TRBJ2-3): DSGVTQTPKHLITATGQRVTLRCSPRSGDLSVYWYQQSLDQGLQFLIQYYNGEERAKGNILERFSAQQFPDLHSELNLSSLELGDSALYFCASTPLRDDRSTDTQYFGPGTRLTVL.

The chain carries TRBV20-1 and TRBJ2-7; D is unclear. The CDR3 spans 13 residues. V was trimmed by 3 bases and J by 0 bases, leaving 9 bases between them. The germline V gene encodes CDR1 DFQATT and CDR2 SNEGSKA (reference sequence). DNA of the CDR3: TGCAGTGCTAGTAACGCTGACTCCTACGAGCAGTACTTC. Its protein is CSASNADSYEQYF.

This clonotype was observed at least ten times. This chain uses TRBV12-3 or TRBV12-4 with TRBJ1-5; D is unresolved. The CDR3 covers 11 residues. The V end lost 5 bases, the J end lost 12 bases, and 11 bases lay between the germline ends. The chain's CDR3 is CASSPSRVQHF. CDR3 bases: TGTGCCAGCAGTCCGTCTAGGGTCCAGCATTTT.

This chain connects TRBV19 to TRBJ2-1, with 10 bases lining up with TRBD1. After removal of 3 bases from V and 9 bases from J, the junction contained 2 bases not matched to a gene. The CDR3 runs 13 residues. The germline CDR1 and CDR2 sequences are LNHDA and SQIVND (reference sequence). CDR3 nucleotide sequence: TGTGCCAGTAGTATGACAGGGGGCATTGAGCAGTTCTTC. Amino acid sequence: CASSMTGGIEQFF.

Comments on this clonotype: A much larger clone differs from this one at a single base, so this may be a read error. This rearrangement joins TRBV5-1 to TRBJ2-7, with D possibly being TRBD1 (6 bases). The CDR3 has 15 amino acids. Germline loops: CDR1 SGHRS, CDR2 YFSETQ. The CDR3 region has the DNA TGCGCCGGCAGCCAGAGGGGGTCTTTTGCCTACGAGCAGTACTTC. It is translated as CAGSQRGSFAYEQYF.

This chain links TRBV6-1 with TRBJ1-4; the D gene is possibly TRBD1 (6 bases). Per the germline V gene, CDR1 is MNHNS and CDR2 is SASEGT. The CDR3 contains 14 residues. V was shortened by 1 base and J by 8 bases, with 11 bases between the two germline ends. CDR3 bases: TGTGCCAGCAGTGAAGACAGGGTCGTGGAAAAACTGTTTTTT. Protein: CASSEDRVVEKLFF.

This clonotype was counted ten times or more. The chain recombines TRBV4-1 with TRBJ2-2, with D perhaps given as TRBD1 or TRBD2 (6 bases each). Trimming pared 8 bases from V and 4 bases from J, leaving 20 bases between. Per germline, CDR1 MGHRA and CDR2 YSYEKL. The length of the CDR3 is 16 residues. CDR3 sequence: CASLPKRGAGTGELFF. The CDR3 DNA reads TGCGCCAGCTTACCTAAGAGGGGGGCGGGCACCGGGGAGCTGTTTTTT.

The chain joins TRBV12-3 or TRBV12-4 to TRBJ2-1; D is uncertain. V lost 6 bases, J lost 5 bases, and 17 bases lay in between. The CDR3 consists of 15 residues. Written as DNA, the CDR3 is TGTGCCAGCAGGAAGGGCGGATCGAGGAACAATGAGCAGTTCTTC. It is translated as CASRKGGSRNNEQFF.

This clonotype was counted ten times or more. The gene calls are TRBV7-9 and TRBJ1-5; D is uncertain. V lost 0 bases to trimming and J lost 0 bases, with 12 bases between them. Germline V gene sequence: CDR1 SEHNR, CDR2 FQNEAQ (reference sequence). CDR3 length: 17 residues. As DNA, the CDR3 is TGTGCCAGCAGCTTAGCGGGCATTAGGGATAGCAATCAGCCCCAGCATTTT. Translated, it gives CASSLAGIRDSNQPQHF.

The CDR3 is CASSQNSNSYEQYF. In DNA form, the CDR3 reads TGTGCCAGCAGCCAGAACAGCAACTCCTACGAGCAGTACTTC. This chain links TRBV4-2 with TRBJ2-7, with D unresolved. The CDR3 runs to 14 residues. Per the germline V gene, CDR1 is LGHNA and CDR2 is YNFKEQ. The V gene lost 3 bases and the J gene lost 0 bases, with 9 bases spanning the gap.

This chain uses TRBV11-3 with TRBJ1-4, with D unresolved. The V and J ends lost 4 bases and 6 bases respectively, with 6 bases between them. This CDR3 has 12 amino acids. The germline gives CDR1 SGHNT, CDR2 YENEEA. The CDR3 DNA reads as TGTGCCAGCAGCTCCCCTTATGAAAAACTGTTTTTT. Protein: CASSSPYEKLFF.

This chain links TRBV4-1 with TRBJ2-5, with TRBD2 as a possible D gene (5 bases). The CDR3 covers 14 residues. Between the trimmed V and J ends, which lost 2 bases and 3 bases, there was a span of 10 bases. Germline lookup yields CDR1 MGHRA and CDR2 YSYEKL. This chain's CDR3 is CASSQPASKETQYF. CDR3 DNA: TGCGCCAGCAGCCAACCGGCTAGCAAAGAGACCCAGTACTTC.

This clonotype was picked up a small number of times. The chain combines TRBV7-9 with TRBJ2-7, with unresolved D. The CDR3 totals 13 residues. Trimming pared 0 bases from V and 5 bases from J, leaving 8 bases between. CDR1 and CDR2 (germline): SEHNR, FQNEAQ (reference sequence). For the CDR3, the DNA is TGTGCCAGCAGCTTAGCCTTTCCCGACGAGCAGTACTTC. This translates into CASSLAFPDEQYF.

This clonotype was seen only a few times. The chain links TRBV10-1 to TRBJ2-7; D uncertain. Trimming took 3 bases from V and 2 from J, leaving 14 bases between them. The germline CDR1 and CDR2 sequences are WNHNN and SYGVQD (reference sequence). The CDR3 runs to 15 residues. This CDR3 reads CASSDSTSLTYEQYF. DNA of the CDR3: TGCGCCAGCAGTGATTCGACTTCCCTTACCTACGAGCAGTACTTC.

The chain links TRBV29-1 to TRBJ2-1; either TRBD1 or TRBD2 may supply D (5 bases each). The CDR3 has 14 residues. From germline, CDR1 is SQVTM and CDR2 ANQGSEA. With 4 bases removed from V and 8 bases from J, the gap between germline ends came to 18 bases. DNA of the CDR3: TGCAGCGTTGCTAGCACTTTGGGGGTCGATGAGCAGTTCTTC. Translating gives CSVASTLGVDEQFF.

The V and J genes are TRBV18 and TRBJ2-6; D ambiguous. The CDR3 is 19 residues long. Germline CDR1 and CDR2: KGHSH and LQKENI. V was shortened by 1 base and J by 3 bases, with 19 bases between the two germline ends. The CDR3 region has the DNA TGTGCCAGCTCACCACAGGGTAGGCGGAAAAGGAGTGGGGCCAACGTCCTGACTTTC. Translated, it gives CASSPQGRRKRSGANVLTF.

The chain has TRBV18 and TRBJ2-7; 10 bases align to TRBD2. Germline V gene lookup returns CDR1 KGHSH and CDR2 LQKENI. This CDR3 spans 15 amino acids. The ends lost 1 base at V and 5 bases at J; junction bases unmatched: 5. The DNA of the CDR3 is TGTGCCAGCTCACCACGGGCTAGCGGGAGTGACGAGCAGTACTTC. The encoded protein is CASSPRASGSDEQYF.

This clonotype was observed a few times. The genes are TRBV6-1 and TRBJ2-1, with D uncertain. The V end was cut by 5 bases, the J end by 6 bases, with 5 bases between. The CDR3 is made up of 11 amino acids. Germline CDR1 reads MNHNS; CDR2 reads SASEGT. The CDR3 is CASSNVNEQFF. As DNA, the CDR3 is TGTGCCAGCAGTAATGTCAATGAGCAGTTCTTC.